This T cell receptor beta chain stems from a study of T cells in Graves' hyperthyroidism and ophthalmopathy (dated 2019 in TCRdb). Study-wide context: Peripheral blood was sampled at the time of initial diagnosis, prior to any treatment. TCR V-J signatures able to tell the groups apart were searched for in a discovery cohort of some 97 patients, of whom more than 40 had Graves' ophthalmopathy and around 58 had stable Graves' hyperthyroidism. Prospective prediction of ophthalmopathy was tested in an independent validation cohort consisting of 18 hyperthyroidism patients and some 16 patients who later progressed to ophthalmopathy. The 85 to 100 discovery patients were divided at random into training and test sets in a 7:3 ratio. In roughly six Graves' hyperthyroidism patients, the study also compared T-cell repertoires from thyroid tissue with T-cell repertoires from blood. After sampling, hyperthyroidism patients received methimazole starting at 30 mg daily, and ophthalmopathy patients received high-dose intravenous methylprednisolone. The paper reports TCR Vbeta CDR3 sequencing of some 140 peripheral blood samples: 43 ophthalmopathy, around 80 hyperthyroidism and approximately 17 progressor patients.

Stable Graves' hyperthyroidism was defined as the absence of progression to ophthalmopathy over 18 months of follow-up. Hyperthyroidism patients were newly diagnosed, had a disease duration of under 2 months, and were aged 18 to 65 years. Exclusion was applied to patients with uncontrolled infections, other autoimmune diseases, pregnancy or lactation. Clinical symptoms, serum thyroxine and TRAb, thyroid ultrasound, and orbital computed tomography formed the basis for the diagnoses. Ficoll-Paque density gradient centrifugation was used to isolate PBMCs from around 9.1 ml of fresh peripheral blood. Total RNA was extracted with Trizol reagent, and quality was checked on an Agilent 2100 Bioanalyzer. In the germline V gene, CDR1 corresponds to KGHDR and CDR2 to SFDVKD. Inclusive of the bounding cysteine and phenylalanine, the CDR3 is 16 residues long. Kept here is only the CDR3 DNA, which spans 48 bases and is read in frame from base 1. Germline trimming amounts to 5 bases on V and 6 bases on J, with 9 as the count of junction bases outside the gene matches.

The TCR beta CDR3 regions were amplified from the RNA transcripts. A first-round RT-PCR of the TCR CDR3 used the HTBI primer set with the Qiagen OneStep RT-PCR kit. Libraries were constructed in a second round of multiplex PCR, after which size selection and purification were performed. Paired-end sequencing of the libraries was performed with 100 bp reads on an Illumina HiSeq2000. As for the original processing: Raw data were processed with SOAPnuke, discarding reads with adapters, uncalled bases, mean Phred below 15, or no exact constant-primer or identifier match. High-quality paired reads were merged with COPE v1.2.5, and unique nucleotide sequences were defined as clonotypes. MiTCR v1.1 was used to align the clonotypes against IMGT TRBV, TRBD and TRBJ reference segments. The analysis included only V-J combinations with a frequency above 0.0001, which together covered about 99% of the repertoires. The TCS score was defined as F50 (clonal expansion) divided by E x V (chaos), with BLOSUM62-based TCRdist calculated between CDR3 peptides within each V-J. Welch's t-statistics and random forest reduced roughly 530 V-J features to roughly 13, which were used in a naive Bayes classifier (R e1071). Using fastp trimming at Q25 and MiXCR clonotype assembly, TCRdb reanalyzed the public sequencing data and kept in-frame beta chains. Rows matching on CDR3 protein sequence are summarized as one entry with the most common DNA and genes. In this record, the V and J calls reflect TCRdb's handling and not the investigators' own analysis. Recorded for this sample are nearly 110,000 distinct CDR3 sequences; roughly 15% of them occurred a single time. Under 45% of the sample is in the top ten clones.

Here is what the overall study found, with its caveats: In cross-validation, a model built on a 13 V-J signature told ophthalmopathy apart from stable hyperthyroidism with approximately 90% sensitivity and roughly 82% specificity, and in testing the same model reached 80%/75%. Blood samples also contained most of the expanded thyroid clonotypes (frequency above 0.001), which suggests that blood repertoires may reflect thyroid immune responses. In validation, progression to ophthalmopathy was predicted by the model with nearly 71% sensitivity and 72.22% specificity, a median of about 6.4 months before onset. Sample size was not statistically predetermined, and investigators were not blinded to group allocation.

There are many counts of this clonotype. The target of this receptor is not known. The sample holds no much larger clone one base away, and base qualities are not on file. Material: blood. The chain is made from TRBV24-1 and TRBJ2-1; 10 of the junction bases match TRBD1. This clonotype originated in a woman aged 50 to 65 with Graves' hyperthyroidism. Read as DNA, the sequence is TGTGCCACCAGTGCCAGACCGGGACAGGGGAGCAATGAGCAGTTCTTC. This codes for CATSARPGQGSNEQFF.